The next 15 T cell receptor beta chains were all read from a single sample in a study of shared clonotypes between healthy human individuals. Profiling relied on immunoSEQ multiplex PCR, and the TCRdb table lists in-frame clones only, not all of them. The sample has about 2 million clones, about 95% seen once. Sequenced sample: naive CD4+ T cells sorted from blood. Subset: CD45RA+ positively selected. All receptors come from a man between 18 and 29 years old in good health.

The chain carries TRBV4-2 and TRBJ2-5, with 14 bases matching TRBD2. CDR1 and CDR2 from the germline V gene are LGHNA and YNFKEQ. The CDR3 is 21 residues long. V was pared by 4 bases and J by 4 bases, with 20 bases of the junction left unmatched. The CDR3: CASSPAGTSGRGIGLGETQYF. Here the CDR3 DNA reads TGTGCCAGCAGCCCCGCCGGGACTAGCGGGAGAGGTATCGGCTTAGGAGAGACCCAGTACTTC.

CDR3 sequence: CASSLTGTETNEKLFF. CDR3 in DNA: TGTGCCAGCAGCTTAACCGGGACAGAGACTAATGAAAAACTGTTTTTT. This chain connects TRBV5-4 to TRBJ1-4, with 7 bases matching TRBD1. Per germline, CDR1 SGHNT and CDR2 YYREEE (reference sequence). The CDR3 contains 16 residues. V gave up 2 bases and J gave up 2 bases; unmatched junction bases: 6.

This chain connects TRBV30 to TRBJ2-5, with D possibly being TRBD1 (6 bases). There are 16 residues in the CDR3. Germline V gene sequence: CDR1 GTSNPN, CDR2 SVGIG (reference sequence). Trimming took off 2 bases at V and 5 bases at J, with 21 bases between the two ends. The CDR3 coding sequence is TGTGCCTGGAGTCCAAAGGGGGACGGCCGAAAGGAGACCCAGTACTTC. Protein: CAWSPKGDGRKETQYF. The full variable domain, completed using reference TRBV30 and TRBJ2-5, is SQTIHQWPATLVQPVGSPLSLECTVEGTSNPNLYWYRQAAGRGLQLLFYSVGIGQISSEVPQNLSASRPQDRQFILSSKKLLLSDSGFYLCAWSPKGDGRKETQYFGPGTRLLVL.

This chain links TRBV11-2 with TRBJ2-3; possibly TRBD1 or TRBD2 for D (5 bases each). Germline CDR1 reads SGHAT; CDR2 reads FQNNGV. Trimming took off 1 base at V and 4 bases at J, with 21 bases between the two ends. The CDR3 is made up of 18 amino acids. CDR3 nucleotide sequence: TGTGCCAGCAGCTTAGTAAGAGGAGGTGGGACGGCTGCAGATACGCAGTATTTT. As protein: CASSLVRGGGTAADTQYF.

The rearrangement joins TRBV2 to TRBJ1-6; D is possibly TRBD1 (5 bases). The germline V gene encodes CDR1 SNHLY and CDR2 FYNNEI. The CDR3 runs to 12 residues. Trimming pared 10 bases from V and 7 bases from J, leaving 11 bases between. The CDR3 nucleotides read TGTGCCACCACCCCAGGGAATTCACCCCTCCACTTT. It encodes CATTPGNSPLHF. Drawing the rest from reference TRBV2 and TRBJ1-6, the complete variable domain is EPEVTQTPSHQVTQMGQEVILRCVPISNHLYFYWYRQILGQKVEFLVSFYNNEISEKSEIFDDQFSVERPDGSNFTLKIRSTKLEDSAMYFCATTPGNSPLHFGNGTRLTVT.

This rearrangement joins TRBV25-1 to TRBJ2-7; the match to TRBD2 covers 10 bases. The CDR3 spans 16 residues. Looked up from germline, CDR1 is MGHDK and CDR2 is SYGVNS. Trimming cost V 4 bases and J 0 bases; bases outside gene matches: 6. CDR3 nucleotide sequence: TGTGCCAGCAGTGTTTTAGCGGGGGGCCTCTCCTACGAGCAGTACTTC. It specifies CASSVLAGGLSYEQYF.

The V call is TRBV2, the J call TRBJ1-2; D not resolved. The germline V gene has CDR1 SNHLY and CDR2 FYNNEI. Trimming took 5 bases from V and 2 from J, leaving 9 bases between them. CDR3 length: 13 amino acids. In DNA form, the CDR3 reads TGTGCCAGCAGTATCGACTCAAACTATGGCTACACCTTC. As protein: CASSIDSNYGYTF.

Points on this clone: This same CDR3 is encoded by further DNA sequences in the sample. J is TRBJ2-7 and V is TRBV18; no firm D call. The CDR3 covers 15 residues. The germline V gene encodes CDR1 KGHSH and CDR2 LQKENI. V lost 0 bases and J 0 bases, leaving 9 bases between the germline ends. CDR3 in amino acids: CASSPPGLGSYEQYF. The CDR3 bases are TGTGCCAGCTCACCACCAGGTCTCGGCTCCTACGAGCAGTACTTC.

This sequence joins TRBV19 and TRBJ2-6; D uncertain. The germline V gene has CDR1 LNHDA and CDR2 SQIVND (reference sequence). CDR3 length equals 14 residues. The germline V and J ends were trimmed by 2 bases and 0 bases, with 2 bases remaining between them. The CDR3 protein is CASSINSGANVLTF. For the CDR3, the DNA is TGTGCCAGTAGTATAAACTCTGGGGCCAACGTCCTGACTTTC.

In the case of this clone: This sample includes further DNA sequences coding for the same CDR3. The gene calls are TRBV30 and TRBJ1-3, with a tentative D call TRBD1 (6 bases). CDR1 GTSNPN and CDR2 SVGIG come from the germline V gene (reference sequence). Trimming removed 0 bases from V and 4 bases from J, with 10 bases in between. CDR3 size: 14 residues. The chain's CDR3 is CAWSVAGAGNTIYF. Here the CDR3 DNA reads TGTGCCTGGAGTGTAGCGGGGGCCGGAAACACCATATATTTT. The complete variable domain, with remaining parts taken from reference TRBV30 and TRBJ1-3, reads SQTIHQWPATLVQPVGSPLSLECTVEGTSNPNLYWYRQAAGRGLQLLFYSVGIGQISSEVPQNLSASRPQDRQFILSSKKLLLSDSGFYLCAWSVAGAGNTIYFGEGSWLTVV.

This clone was counted a single time. The chain has TRBV27 and TRBJ2-2, with 11 positions matching TRBD1. The CDR3 is 16 residues long. From germline, CDR1 is MNHEY and CDR2 SMNVEV (reference sequence). V gave up 10 bases and J gave up 3 bases; unmatched junction bases: 10. The DNA for the CDR3 is TGTGCCACAACCTTGGGACAGGGGGGACACACCGGGGAGCTGTTTTTT. Translating gives CATTLGQGGHTGELFF.

The chain recombines TRBV6-1 with TRBJ1-2; 9 bases are a match to TRBD1. The germline V gene encodes CDR1 MNHNS and CDR2 SASEGT. Trimming removed 6 bases from V and 7 bases from J; junction bases left unmatched: 6. This CDR3 region has 13 residues. The CDR3 DNA follows: TGTGCCAGCAGGGGGACAGGGCGGACTGGCTACACCTTC. Amino acids: CASRGTGRTGYTF.

Regarding this clone: Other DNA sequences in the sample encode the same CDR3. The rearrangement links TRBV5-6 to TRBJ1-6; 9 bases are shared with TRBD1. Germline CDR1 SGHDT, CDR2 YYEEEE. With 0 bases clipped from V and 7 bases from J, the junction kept 2 bases outside the gene matches. The CDR3 sequence is 15 residues long. CDR3 sequence (DNA): TGTGCCAGCAGCTTGGCTGGACAGGGGAATTCACCCCTCCACTTT. Protein product: CASSLAGQGNSPLHF.

For this clone: The sample carries other DNA sequences with the same CDR3. The CDR3 loop reads CASSLNRGQETQYF. The CDR3 region has the DNA TGTGCCAGCAGCTTGAACAGGGGGCAAGAGACCCAGTACTTC. The chain joins TRBV13 to TRBJ2-5; 8 positions match TRBD1. V dropped 3 bases and J dropped 2; count of bases not matched to a gene: 2. The CDR3 is 14 amino acids. The germline V gene has CDR1 PRHDT and CDR2 FYEKMQ (reference sequence).

For this clone: Different DNA sequences within this sample yield the same CDR3. This chain joins TRBV6-1 and TRBJ1-2; D may be TRBD1 (6 bases). The CDR3 totals 15 residues. Germline V gene sequence: CDR1 MNHNS, CDR2 SASEGT. V was pared by 2 bases and J by 2 bases, with 12 bases between. DNA for the CDR3: TGTGCCAGCAGTGAAACAGGGAGCCCAAACTATGGCTACACCTTC. Protein: CASSETGSPNYGYTF.